The 18 T cell receptor beta chains below all came from one sample that was sequenced in a study of blood T cell repertoires in COVID-19. This table comes from immunoSEQ multiplex PCR, and its TCRdb copy is limited to in-frame clones, with some not included. The data contain over 150,000 clones, roughly nine tenths of them singletons. The sequenced material came from peripheral blood. The receptors stem from a man between 45 and 60 years old with acute or convalescent COVID-19.

The sample holds a few counts of this clone. The chain employs TRBV11-2 and TRBJ2-2; 9 bases are a match to TRBD2. This CDR3 spans 15 amino acids. Looked up from germline, CDR1 is SGHAT and CDR2 is FQNNGV. V lost 11 bases and J lost 0; bases outside the gene matches: 7. DNA for the CDR3: TGTGCCGTAAGGGCGGGAGGGACGAACACCGGGGAGCTGTTTTTT. This gives the protein CAVRAGGTNTGELFF.

V usage is TRBV30 and J usage is TRBJ1-1; TRBD1 matches at 7 bases. Germline V lookup: CDR1 GTSNPN, CDR2 SVGIG (reference sequence). The V segment lost 1 base and the J segment 0 bases; nucleotides outside the gene matches: 5. The CDR3 is 15 amino acids. CDR3 region: CAWSAPDRVNTEAFF. DNA of the CDR3: TGTGCCTGGAGTGCCCCCGACAGGGTGAACACTGAAGCTTTCTTT.

V is TRBV19 and J is TRBJ2-1; D possibly corresponds to TRBD2 (6 bases). CDR3 length equals 16 residues. CDR1 is LNHDA, CDR2 SQIVND, per germline (reference sequence). With 2 bases removed from V and 4 bases from J, the gap between germline ends came to 15 bases. The CDR3 reads CASSIHFLGGYNEQFF. In DNA form, the CDR3 reads TGTGCCAGTAGTATACATTTCCTGGGGGGTTACAATGAGCAGTTCTTC. Based on the CDR3 plus reference TRBV19 and TRBJ2-1, the full variable domain is DGGITQSPKYLFRKEGQNVTLSCEQNLNHDAMYWYRQDPGQGLRLIYYSQIVNDFQKGDIAEGYSVSREKKESFPLTVTSAQKNPTAFYLCASSIHFLGGYNEQFFGPGTRLTVL.

This chain links TRBV28 with TRBJ2-3, with unresolved D. The CDR3 is made up of 15 amino acids. CDR1 MDHEN and CDR2 SYDVKM come from the germline V gene. Trimming shortened V by 2 bases and J by 4 bases, and 13 bases separated the two germline ends. CDR3 bases: TGTGCCAGCAGTTTACTTGGGCAAGCTCCAGATACGCAGTATTTT. Protein sequence: CASSLLGQAPDTQYF. The variable domain in full, completed from reference TRBV28 and TRBJ2-3, reads DVKVTQSSRYLVKRTGEKVFLECVQDMDHENMFWYRQDPGLGLRLIYFSYDVKMKEKGDIPEGYSVSREKKERFSLILESASTNQTSMYLCASSLLGQAPDTQYFGPGTRLTVL.

The chain has TRBV7-8 and TRBJ1-2; 7 bases line up with TRBD1. Germline V lookup: CDR1 SGHVS, CDR2 FQNEAQ. This CDR3 is 14 amino acids long. With 1 base clipped from V and 8 bases from J, the junction kept 7 bases outside the gene matches. The CDR3 reads CASSLVGRGNGYTF. Written as DNA, the CDR3 is TGTGCCAGCAGCTTAGTTGGCAGGGGGAACGGCTACACCTTC. Looking up the rest from reference TRBV7-8 and TRBJ1-2 gives the full variable domain: GAGVSQSPRYKVAKRGQDVALRCDPISGHVSLFWYQQALGQGPEFLTYFQNEAQLDKSGLPSDRFFAERPEGSVSTLKIQRTQQEDSAVYLCASSLVGRGNGYTFGSGTRLTVV.

The rearrangement uses TRBV7-6 and TRBJ2-7; the match to TRBD1 covers 7 bases. Losses at the gene ends were 5 bases for V and 0 bases for J; bases not matched to a gene: 7. Germline V gives CDR1 SGHVS, CDR2 FNYEAQ. This CDR3 comprises 15 residues. CDR3 loop: CASSPGQVSSYEQYV. As DNA, the CDR3 is TGTGCCAGCAGCCCAGGACAGGTAAGCTCCTACGAGCAGTACGTC.

This chain connects TRBV5-6 to TRBJ2-7; D uncertain. V was shortened by 4 bases and J by 2 bases, with 7 bases between the two germline ends. CDR3 length: 12 amino acids. Germline assignment: CDR1 SGHDT and CDR2 YYEEEE. CDR3 DNA: TGTGCCAGCAGCGCTCGAGCCTACGAGCAGTACGTC. It specifies CASSARAYEQYV.

The J gene is TRBJ1-1, the V gene TRBV7-9; D is unresolved. Looked up from germline, CDR1 is SEHNR and CDR2 is FQNEAQ (reference sequence). CDR3 length: 13 residues. Trimming pared 5 bases from V and 1 base from J, leaving 8 bases between. The CDR3 region has the DNA TGTGCCAGCAGCCTTAGTCAGAACACTGAAGCTTTCTTT. Its translation: CASSLSQNTEAFF.

V is TRBV9 and J is TRBJ2-1; D might be TRBD2 (6 bases). The ends were cut back, 0 bases at V and 6 bases at J, with 10 bases in the middle. The CDR3 covers 14 residues. Germline CDR1 is SGDLS and CDR2 is YYNGEE. The CDR3 nucleotides read TGTGCCAGCAGCGTAGATGGGGAGGTCAATGAGCAGTTCTTC. Protein sequence: CASSVDGEVNEQFF.

The chain links TRBV4-1 to TRBJ1-1, with 7 bases that match TRBD1. Germline values: CDR1 MGHRA, CDR2 YSYEKL. CDR3 length: 15 residues. V trimming: 3 bases; J trimming: 5 bases; junction bases outside the gene matches: 9. CDR3 sequence (DNA): TGCGCCAGCAGCCAGTTGTACAGGGGTCGAACTGAAGCTTTCTTT. As protein: CASSQLYRGRTEAFF.

In this sample, this clone turned up once. J is TRBJ2-5 and V is TRBV23-1; perhaps TRBD1 as D (7 bases). TRBV23-1 is an ORF, with its function uncertain. Trimming cost V 3 bases and J 0 bases, with 17 bases left between them. This CDR3 contains 17 residues. CDR3 protein: CASSHPAGTVHQETQYF. The CDR3 DNA is TGCGCCAGCAGTCATCCGGCGGGGACAGTACACCAAGAGACCCAGTACTTC.

In this sample, this clone turned up once. This CDR3 is CASSLGGRTNEKLFF. The CDR3 bases are TGCGCCAGCAGCTTGGGCGGGCGTACTAATGAAAAACTGTTTTTT. The V gene is TRBV5-1, the J gene TRBJ1-4; D call uncertain. Per germline, CDR1 SGHRS and CDR2 YFSETQ. The V and J ends lost 0 bases and 2 bases respectively, with 8 bases between them. The CDR3 runs to 15 residues.

The rearrangement links TRBV5-1 to TRBJ2-5; D is possibly TRBD2 (5 bases). Germline CDR1 reads SGHRS; CDR2 reads YFSETQ. The germline V and J ends were trimmed by 1 base and 5 bases, with 12 bases remaining between them. CDR3 length equals 14 residues. The CDR3 sequence is CASSLSLPGETQYF. In DNA, the CDR3 is TGCGCCAGCAGCTTGTCCCTGCCGGGGGAGACCCAGTACTTC.

J is TRBJ1-2 and V is TRBV4-1, with D perhaps matching TRBD1 (5 bases). V was pared by 3 bases and J by 7 bases, with 18 bases between. The CDR3 totals 15 residues. CDR1 and CDR2 from the germline V gene are MGHRA and YSYEKL. This CDR3 is CASSHAGAEIAGYTF. In DNA form, the CDR3 reads TGCGCCAGCAGCCACGCTGGGGCAGAGATCGCTGGCTACACCTTC.

The V gene is TRBV29-1, the J gene TRBJ2-5; TRBD1 aligns across 8 bases. Trimming removed 7 bases from V and 5 bases from J; junction bases left unmatched: 18. CDR1 and CDR2 from the germline V gene are SQVTM and ANQGSEA. The CDR3 totals 16 residues. The CDR3 bases are TGCAGCGCCCGCGGACAGGGAACATTCTCCGAGGAGACCCAGTACTTC. Translation: CSARGQGTFSEETQYF.

This chain uses TRBV6-5 with TRBJ2-7; TRBD2 matches 10 bases. With 7 bases clipped from V and 2 bases from J, the junction kept 5 bases outside the gene matches. Germline CDR1 reads MNHEY; CDR2 reads SVGAGI. This CDR3 is 14 amino acids long. DNA for the CDR3: TGTGCCAGCAAAATAGCGGGAGGCCCCTACGAGCAGTACTTC. Translating gives CASKIAGGPYEQYF.

The CDR3 DNA follows: TGTGCCATCAGTGGGGGGGGAATGAAGGGTGAAAAACTGTTTTTT. This sequence encodes CAISGGGMKGEKLFF. The J gene is TRBJ1-4, the V gene TRBV10-3; TRBD1 is a possible D gene (5 bases). CDR1 ENHRY and CDR2 SYGVKD come from the germline V gene. Trimming took 4 bases from V and 7 from J, leaving 16 bases between them. The CDR3 runs 15 residues.

V and J are TRBV4-3 and TRBJ1-4; 8 bases fit TRBD1. J gave up 8 bases and V 0 bases, and 2 bases lay outside the gene matches. The CDR3 is 14 residues long. The germline V gene has CDR1 LGHNA and CDR2 YSLEER. CDR3 sequence reads: CASSQDRGREKLFF. CDR3 nucleotides: TGCGCCAGCAGCCAAGACAGGGGGCGAGAAAAACTGTTTTTT.